The rows below give T cell receptor beta chains drawn from one sample of a study of T cell repertoires in cytomegalovirus infection. TCRdb reprocessed the reads with MiXCR, giving one entry per CDR3 protein. The sample has about 260,000 distinct CDR3 sequences, around 8.7% seen once. The sample comprised PBMCs. The receptors here all came from a human donor in good health (CMV status not recorded). Some clones in this sample may be carry-over from other donors' samples. The CDR3 runs from the conserved cysteine through the conserved F or W. Each record gives: clone size, J gene, D gene, V gene, CDR3 DNA, CDR3 protein. D genes are given only for firm matches. For some rows the clone size is stated as once, few or many, or as a class when expanded; others skip it.

.,TRBJ1-5,.,TRBV18,TGTGCCAGCTCCCCGGACATTACCAATCAGCCCCAGCATTTT,CASSPDITNQPQHF
.,TRBJ1-4,.,TRBV3-1,TGTGCCAGCAGCCAAACGGCCGGGGCAAGAGGGGAAAAACTGTTTTTT,CASSQTAGARGEKLFF
.,TRBJ1-1,.,TRBV9,TGTGCCAGCAGGCCGGGACACAACACTGAAGCTTTCTTT,CASRPGHNTEAFF
.,TRBJ1-1,.,TRBV19,TGTGCCAGTAGTATAGCCCGGCAGGGGCGAGGGGACACTGAAGCTTTCTTT,CASSIARQGRGDTEAFF
.,TRBJ2-1,.,TRBV24-1,TGTGCCACCAGTGAAGGGACTTCGGCTTCGGATGAGCAGTTCTTC,CATSEGTSASDEQFF
few,TRBJ2-1,.,TRBV12-3/TRBV12-4,TGTGCCAGCAGTTTAAGACGTAGCGGTTTAACGGCTGAGCAGTTCTTC,CASSLRRSGLTAEQFF
many,TRBJ2-7,.,TRBV7-2,TGTGCCAGCAGCTTAGATGGGCAGACCTTTTACGAGCAGTACTTC,CASSLDGQTFYEQYF
many,TRBJ2-7,TRBD2,TRBV7-2,TGTGCCAGCAGCTCCTTCGGGGGGAGGGAGCAGTACTTC,CASSSFGGREQYF
many,TRBJ1-6,.,TRBV7-9,TGTGCCAGCAGCTTAAGGGGAATAGGCTCACCCCTCCACTTT,CASSLRGIGSPLHF
.,TRBJ2-2,TRBD1,TRBV20-1,TGCAGTGCTCAGGGGGCTAACACCGGGGAGCTGTTTTTT,CSAQGANTGELFF
many,TRBJ2-3,.,TRBV7-2,TGTGCCAGCAGCTCCCTTGGGGGGCGTACGCAGTATTTT,CASSSLGGRTQYF